The 25 T cell receptor beta chains below all came from one sample that was sequenced in a study of Ad26.COV2.S vaccination and SARS-CoV-2 variants. Data came from immunoSEQ multiplex PCR; TCRdb stores just in-frame clones and leaves some out. Of some 520,000 clones listed, 87% are singletons. As for treatment: roughly 19 received Ad26.COV2.S at low or high dose, single or two shots; 5 received placebo; per-sample allocation not given. Collection of samples fell on day 63 after the first vaccine or placebo injection. The specimen comprised peripheral blood, sampled in a trial of Ad26.COV2.S vaccine versus placebo. These receptors were obtained from a person aged 18-65 years who received the Ad26.COV2.S COVID-19 vaccine or a placebo.

The chain uses TRBV6-5 and TRBJ2-7; D possibly corresponds to TRBD1 (6 bases). Germline V gives CDR1 MNHEY, CDR2 SVGAGI. V was pared by 6 bases and J by 0 bases, with 15 bases between. The CDR3 is made up of 15 amino acids. The CDR3 region is CASSLLGDISYEQYF. The CDR3 nucleotides are TGTGCCAGCAGCCTGTTGGGGGACATCTCCTACGAGCAGTACTTC.

The rearrangement links TRBV3-1 (or the pseudogene TRBV3-2) to TRBJ1-3; D not certain. The CDR3 covers 12 residues. From germline, CDR1 is LGHDT and CDR2 YNNKEL (reference sequence). V shed 5 bases and J shed 3 bases, with 5 bases lying between them. The CDR3 loop reads CASSWFGNTIYF. CDR3 nucleotide sequence: TGTGCCAGCAGCTGGTTTGGAAACACCATATATTTT.

The chain carries TRBV5-1 and TRBJ1-3; no reliable D call. The CDR3 extends over 15 amino acids. Trimming took off 4 bases at V and 1 base at J, with 12 bases between the two ends. Germline V gene data show CDR1 as SGHRS and CDR2 as YFSETQ. The DNA for the CDR3 is TGCGCCAGCAGCCCCCGGCCGGTTTCTGGAAACACCATATATTTT. It codes for CASSPRPVSGNTIYF. Based on the CDR3 plus reference TRBV5-1 and TRBJ1-3, the full variable domain is KAGVTQTPRYLIKTRGQQVTLSCSPISGHRSVSWYQQTPGQGLQFLFEYFSETQRNKGNFPGRFSGRQFSNSRSEMNVSTLELGDSALYLCASSPRPVSGNTIYFGEGSWLTVV.

This chain uses TRBV28 with TRBJ2-6, with 8 bases matching TRBD1. The CDR3 length is 16 residues. Germline-derived CDR1 and CDR2 are MDHEN and SYDVKM. V shed 5 bases and J 2 bases; nucleotides not matched to a gene: 5. The CDR3 nucleotides are TGTGCCAGCAGTACGCAGGGGGCGGCTGGGGCCAACGTCCTGACTTTC. Translating it yields CASSTQGAAGANVLTF.

This clone was seen a single time. The rearrangement uses TRBV9 and TRBJ2-3; D ambiguous. CDR3 length: 14 residues. V was shortened by 0 bases and J by 4 bases, with 9 bases between the two germline ends. CDR1 is SGDLS and CDR2 is YYNGEE in the germline V gene. CDR3 region: CASSVGMRADTQYF. The CDR3 coding sequence is TGTGCCAGCAGCGTAGGGATGCGAGCAGATACGCAGTATTTT.

The V gene is TRBV4-1, the J gene TRBJ1-2; 9 bases agree with TRBD1. This CDR3 region has 14 residues. Losses at the gene ends were 4 bases for V and 7 bases for J; bases not matched to a gene: 7. Germline V lookup: CDR1 MGHRA, CDR2 YSYEKL. CDR3: CASSLGTGKSGYTF. For the CDR3, the DNA is TGCGCCAGCAGCCTCGGGACAGGGAAGTCTGGCTACACCTTC.

Only a few counts were recorded for this clone. The rearrangement uses TRBV27 and TRBJ1-5; 8 bases are shared with TRBD1. The CDR3 runs to 15 residues. Germline V CDR1 and CDR2: MNHEY, SMNVEV (reference sequence). J gave up 7 bases and V 6 bases, and 11 bases lay outside the gene matches. The CDR3 DNA reads as TGTGCCAGCAGCCCAAGGACAGGGCTTAGCCAGCCCCAGCATTTT. It translates to CASSPRTGLSQPQHF.

CDR3 nucleotides: TGCAGCGTTGTTAGCCCAGCGGGAGTCGAAGGTACGCAGTATTTT. Protein sequence: CSVVSPAGVEGTQYF. The chain joins TRBV29-1 to TRBJ2-3; 8 nucleotides line up with TRBD2. The germline V gene has CDR1 SQVTM and CDR2 ANQGSEA. This CDR3 comprises 15 residues. Trimming took 4 bases from V and 8 from J; bases not matched to a gene: 14.

The rearrangement links TRBV30 to TRBJ2-7; D possibly uses TRBD1 or TRBD2 (5 bases each). V was shortened by 8 bases and J by 5 bases, with 13 bases between the two germline ends. Looked up from germline, CDR1 is GTSNPN and CDR2 is SVGIG (reference sequence). This CDR3 spans 11 amino acids. The CDR3 DNA reads TGTGCCGGGGAGACAGTTCACGAGCAGTACTTC. This encodes CAGETVHEQYF.

The rearrangement uses TRBV4-3 and TRBJ1-2; D gene ambiguous. CDR1 is LGHNA and CDR2 is YSLEER in the germline V gene. The CDR3 totals 15 residues. Trimming took 1 base from V and 0 from J, leaving 9 bases between them. CDR3 in amino acids: CASSQGAETNYGYTF. The CDR3, as DNA: TGCGCCAGCAGCCAAGGGGCGGAAACTAACTATGGCTACACCTTC.

The sample holds one count of this clone. V gene TRBV30 combines with J gene TRBJ2-7; unclear D gene. Germline V gene sequence: CDR1 GTSNPN, CDR2 SVGIG (reference sequence). Trimming removed 2 bases at V and 5 bases at J, with 13 bases between. The CDR3 runs 13 residues. CDR3 region: CAWSPGSSHEQYF. The CDR3 DNA reads TGTGCCTGGAGTCCCGGTTCCAGCCACGAGCAGTACTTC.

This chain uses TRBV15 with TRBJ2-3; the match to TRBD2 covers 10 bases. With V trimmed by 3 bases and J by 1 base, 4 bases remained unmatched. The germline CDR1 and CDR2 sequences are LNHNV and YYDKDF (reference sequence). The CDR3 spans 16 residues. CDR3 amino acids: CATSRGGTSGTDTQYF. The CDR3 bases are TGTGCCACCAGCAGGGGGGGGACTAGCGGCACAGATACGCAGTATTTT.

The V gene is TRBV29-1, the J gene TRBJ2-7, with D uncertain. The CDR3 totals 11 residues. The V end lost 6 bases, the J end lost 1 base, and 7 bases lay between the germline ends. The germline gives CDR1 SQVTM, CDR2 ANQGSEA. Written as DNA, the CDR3 is TGCAGCGTGAGTGAATCCTACGAGCAGTACTTC. Encoded protein: CSVSESYEQYF.

This clone was observed a single time. The chain couples TRBV28 to TRBJ2-7, with D tentatively TRBD1 or TRBD2 (5 bases each). This CDR3 has 11 residues. Germline-derived CDR1 and CDR2 are MDHEN and SYDVKM. V gave up 10 bases and J gave up 7 bases, with 14 bases separating them. The CDR3 sequence is CATGPRGEQYF. The DNA of the CDR3 is TGTGCCACGGGACCCCGTGGGGAGCAGTACTTC.

This clone was picked up a small number of times. J is TRBJ2-1 and V is TRBV11-3; D may be TRBD1 or TRBD2 (6 bases each). The CDR3 totals 13 residues. CDR1 and CDR2 from the germline V gene are SGHNT and YENEEA. V lost 0 bases, J lost 9 bases, and 9 bases lay in between. The CDR3 loop is CASSLEGGGEQFF. For the CDR3, the DNA is TGTGCCAGCAGCTTAGAAGGAGGGGGTGAGCAGTTCTTC.

This clone occurred a few times. The chain carries TRBV5-6 and TRBJ2-1; D gene uncertain. V was clipped by 4 bases and J by 4 bases, with 3 bases between them. Germline CDR1 is SGHDT and CDR2 is YYEEEE. There are 11 residues in the CDR3. Here the CDR3 reads CASSPYNEQFF. Here the CDR3 DNA reads TGTGCCAGCAGCCCATACAATGAGCAGTTCTTC.

The chain links TRBV19 to TRBJ2-1; no firm D call. Trimming removed 3 bases at V and 7 bases at J, with 7 bases between. CDR1 is LNHDA, CDR2 SQIVND, per germline (reference sequence). This CDR3 spans 12 amino acids. CDR3 amino acids: CASSMNGNEQFF. The CDR3 DNA sequence: TGTGCCAGTAGTATGAACGGTAATGAGCAGTTCTTC. Drawing the rest from reference TRBV19 and TRBJ2-1, the complete variable domain is DGGITQSPKYLFRKEGQNVTLSCEQNLNHDAMYWYRQDPGQGLRLIYYSQIVNDFQKGDIAEGYSVSREKKESFPLTVTSAQKNPTAFYLCASSMNGNEQFFGPGTRLTVL.

The chain combines TRBV15 with TRBJ1-5; 7 positions match TRBD1. The CDR3 spans 16 residues. The germline V gene encodes CDR1 LNHNV and CDR2 YYDKDF (reference sequence). V gave up 0 bases and J gave up 4 bases; unmatched junction bases: 6. For the CDR3, the DNA is TGTGCCACCAGCAGAGAAAGGGGGCTTGGAAATCAGCCCCAGCATTTT. It translates to CATSRERGLGNQPQHF.

The chain uses TRBV15 and TRBJ1-3, with 7 bases lining up with TRBD1. The CDR3 runs to 16 residues. V gave up 4 bases and J gave up 0 bases; unmatched junction bases: 6. CDR1 is LNHNV, CDR2 YYDKDF, per germline (reference sequence). CDR3 bases: TGTGCCACCAGCACCGGGACAGCCAGCTCTGGAAACACCATATATTTT. This translates into CATSTGTASSGNTIYF.

The V call is TRBV28, the J call TRBJ2-5; 7 bases map to TRBD2. The CDR3 runs to 16 residues. Losses at the gene ends were 5 bases for V and 0 bases for J; bases not matched to a gene: 9. From germline, CDR1 is MDHEN and CDR2 SYDVKM. CDR3: CASSTLAGTYQETQYF. DNA for the CDR3: TGTGCCAGCAGTACCTTAGCGGGTACGTACCAAGAGACCCAGTACTTC.

The chain is built from TRBV6-6 and TRBJ1-2; D uncertain. This CDR3 region has 13 residues. CDR1 and CDR2 (germline): MNHNY, SVGAGI (reference sequence). Trimming took 2 bases from V and 4 from J, leaving 8 bases between them. DNA of the CDR3: TGTGCCAGCAGTTACCTAGCAGTCTATGGCTACACCTTC. This gives the protein CASSYLAVYGYTF.

This clone occurred once. The rearrangement uses TRBV24-1 and TRBJ2-1, with a weak D call TRBD2 (5 bases). This CDR3 is built from 14 residues. Trimming stripped 3 bases from V and 8 bases from J, with 13 bases between. Germline CDR1 is KGHDR and CDR2 is SFDVKD. The CDR3: CATSDRGTRDEQFF. CDR3 nucleotides: TGTGCCACCAGTGATCGCGGTACTAGGGATGAGCAGTTCTTC.

This chain uses TRBV5-1 with TRBJ2-3; D remains unclear. Germline loops: CDR1 SGHRS, CDR2 YFSETQ. The length of the CDR3 is 12 residues. V lost 4 bases and J 3 bases, leaving 6 bases between the germline ends. This chain's CDR3 is CASSPGTDTQYF. The CDR3 nucleotides are TGCGCCAGCAGCCCCGGGACAGATACGCAGTATTTT.

The chain recombines TRBV5-6 with TRBJ1-3; D gene unclear. V was pared by 4 bases and J by 1 base, with 9 bases between. This CDR3 is 14 amino acids long. CDR1 and CDR2 (germline): SGHDT, YYEEEE. CDR3 in amino acids: CASSRGSSGNTIYF. The CDR3 DNA follows: TGTGCCAGCAGCCGCGGGTCATCTGGAAACACCATATATTTT. Complete variable domain (other parts from reference TRBV5-6 and TRBJ1-3): DAGVTQSPTHLIKTRGQQVTLRCSPKSGHDTVSWYQQALGQGPQFIFQYYEEEERQRGNFPDRFSGHQFPNYSSELNVNALLLGDSALYLCASSRGSSGNTIYFGEGSWLTVV.

The V gene is TRBV9, the J gene TRBJ2-2; 7 bases agree with TRBD1. Per germline, CDR1 SGDLS and CDR2 YYNGEE. Trimming cost V 6 bases and J 1 base; bases outside gene matches: 12. This CDR3 has 17 residues. CDR3 loop: CASTREQGPLNTGELFF. The DNA for the CDR3 is TGTGCCAGCACAAGAGAACAGGGGCCCTTGAACACCGGGGAGCTGTTTTTT. Using reference TRBV9 and TRBJ2-2 for the parts outside the CDR3, the full variable domain is DSGVTQTPKHLITATGQRVTLRCSPRSGDLSVYWYQQSLDQGLQFLIQYYNGEERAKGNILERFSAQQFPDLHSELNLSSLELGDSALYFCASTREQGPLNTGELFFGEGSRLTVL.